This T cell receptor (beta chain) appears in the sequencing data of a study of cytomegalovirus exposure and HLA in healthy donors. A multiplex PCR was run with 60 Vbeta primers and 13 Jbeta primers. Produced via immunoSEQ multiplex PCR; TCRdb's table is partial and in-frame only. The table shows fewer than 120,000 clones, with more than 60% occurring only once. Comments on this clone: Its matching antigen is unknown.

Study-wide points: Reports indicated that the classifier achieved high specificity and sensitivity in diagnosing cytomegalovirus status.

The donors gave bone marrow, and they were healthy. Trimming shortened V by 5 bases and J by 7 bases, and 14 bases separated the two germline ends. This CDR3 is built from 14 residues. Germline V gene sequence: CDR1 SGHTA, CDR2 FQGNSA. This sequence was found in a man aged 25 to 40 in good health and CMV-seropositive. The sample comprised PBMCs. This sequence joins TRBV7-2 and TRBJ2-2; D is undetermined. This chain's CDR3 is CASSPSGVNGELFF. CDR3 DNA sequence: TGTGCCAGCAGCCCTAGTGGAGTCAACGGGGAGCTGTTTTTT. The variable domain in full, completed from reference TRBV7-2 and TRBJ2-2, reads GAGVSQSPSNKVTEKGKDVELRCDPISGHTALYWYRQSLGQGLEFLIYFQGNSAPDKSGLPSDRFSAERTGGSVSTLTIQRTQQEDSAVYLCASSPSGVNGELFFGEGSRLTVL.